This entry features one TCR beta chain sequence. The V gene's germline CDR1 is SGDLS and CDR2 YYNGEE. This CDR3 spans 17 amino acids. The V segment lost 5 bases and the J segment 6 bases; nucleotides outside the gene matches: 15. As handled by the study authors: Scientists estimated how many nucleated cells there were by amplifying reference gene primers. Measured with immunoSEQ multiplex PCR; TCRdb has only the in-frame clones, and not every one. V, J and clone size are those of that table, while D and trimming were read from the DNA. The sample includes around 190,000 clones, 87% of them seen just once. This record comes from a study of blood T cell repertoires in COVID-19. Study details: The study drew acute and convalescent COVID-19 samples from the United States, Italy and Spain.

This sequence originates from a man in his late teens or twenties with acute COVID-19. The chain has TRBV9 and TRBJ2-2; TRBD2 aligns across 8 bases. Material: PBMCs or T cells enriched from blood (not recorded which). The CDR3 spells CASSSRGVAGLPGELFF. The CDR3 nucleotides read TGTGCCAGCAGTTCCAGAGGGGTAGCGGGACTCCCCGGGGAGCTGTTTTTT.